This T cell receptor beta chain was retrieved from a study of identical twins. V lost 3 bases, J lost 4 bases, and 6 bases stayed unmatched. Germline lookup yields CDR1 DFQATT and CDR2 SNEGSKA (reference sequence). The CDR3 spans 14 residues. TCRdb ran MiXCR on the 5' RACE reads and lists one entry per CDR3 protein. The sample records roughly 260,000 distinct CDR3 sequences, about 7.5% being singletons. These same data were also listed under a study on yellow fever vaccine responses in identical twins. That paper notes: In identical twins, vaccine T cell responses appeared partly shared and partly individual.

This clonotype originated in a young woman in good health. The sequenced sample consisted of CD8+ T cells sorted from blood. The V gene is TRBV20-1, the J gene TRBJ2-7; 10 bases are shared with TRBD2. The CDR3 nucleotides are TGCAGTGCTAGGATCCCTAGCGGGAGTTACGAGCAGTACTTC. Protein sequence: CSARIPSGSYEQYF.